Listed below are T cell receptor beta chains from one sample, sequenced in a study of PD-1 blockade in mismatch repair-deficient tumors. The data were produced by immunoSEQ multiplex PCR, yet TCRdb's version contains in-frame clones alone and is incomplete. The table lists 60,000 to 75,000 clones, about 91% of them singletons. The sequences come from peripheral blood, collected 52 weeks after starting pembrolizumab. The receptors come from an adult with mismatch repair-deficient cancer. Both conserved end residues are part of each CDR3. The D gene is left open where the match is weak. Some rows mark clone size as missing; the rest say once, few, many or name a class of expanded clone.

clone_size	v_call	j_call	d_call	cdr3_aa	cdr3_nt
-	TRBV5-1	TRBJ2-7	-	CASSSSTREQYF	TGCGCCAGCAGCTCTAGTACGCGCGAGCAGTACTTC
few	TRBV5-4	TRBJ2-7	-	CASSPEGLEEQYF	TGTGCCAGCAGCCCCGAGGGCTTGGAGGAGCAGTACTTC
once	TRBV2	TRBJ2-7	TRBD1	CASIRTGGRNEQYF	TGTGCCAGCATAAGAACAGGGGGCAGGAACGAGCAGTACTTC
few	TRBV4-3	TRBJ1-2	-	CASSQVSFGYGYTF	TGCGCCAGCAGCCAGGTCAGCTTCGGCTATGGCTACACCTTC
-	TRBV27	TRBJ2-1	TRBD2	CASSWTSGRESYNEQFF	TGTGCCAGCAGTTGGACTAGCGGGAGGGAATCCTACAATGAGCAGTTCTTC
once	TRBV7-2	TRBJ2-3	-	CASSPGLERDTQYF	TGTGCCAGCAGCCCGGGTCTAGAACGGGATACGCAGTATTTT
-	TRBV5-1	TRBJ2-2	TRBD2	CASSFSGSNTGELFF	TGCGCCAGCAGCTTTAGCGGGTCCAACACCGGGGAGCTGTTTTTT
-	TRBV18	TRBJ1-2	TRBD1	CASSRQGSDYGYTF	TGTGCCAGCTCCCGACAGGGGAGCGACTATGGCTACACCTTC
-	TRBV7-2	TRBJ2-5	TRBD1	CASSPQGADETQYF	TGTGCCAGCAGCCCCCAGGGGGCGGATGAGACCCAGTACTTC
-	TRBV15	TRBJ1-5	TRBD1	CATSIDRASNQPQHF	TGTGCCACCAGCATAGACAGGGCTAGCAATCAGCCCCAGCATTTT
-	TRBV6-1	TRBJ1-1	-	CASSETWGGGTEAFF	TGTGCCAGCAGTGAAACATGGGGAGGGGGGACTGAAGCTTTCTTT
-	TRBV5-8	TRBJ2-1	-	CASSLWTSTQFF	TGTGCCAGCAGCTTATGGACTTCAACGCAGTTCTTC
-	TRBV7-8	TRBJ2-5	TRBD1	CASSLGILGQGQETQYF	TGTGCCAGCAGCTTAGGGATTTTGGGACAGGGCCAAGAGACCCAGTACTTC
-	TRBV6-6	TRBJ2-6	TRBD1	CASRTGAGANVLTF	TGTGCCAGCAGAACAGGGGCTGGGGCCAACGTCCTGACTTTC
once	TRBV11-2	TRBJ2-5	-	CASSLDGVETQYF	TGTGCCAGCAGCTTAGATGGGGTCGAGACCCAGTACTTC
-	TRBV7-9	TRBJ2-3	-	CASSQGRSTDTQYF	TGTGCCAGCAGCCAGGGACGAAGCACAGATACGCAGTATTTT
-	TRBV27	TRBJ2-7	TRBD1	CASSLRFGTGATYEQYF	TGTGCCAGCAGCCTACGATTTGGGACAGGAGCAACCTACGAGCAGTACTTC
-	TRBV27	TRBJ2-7	TRBD2	CASSPTKAGGAYEQYF	TGTGCCAGCAGTCCCACTAAAGCGGGAGGCGCCTACGAGCAGTACTTC
once	TRBV9	TRBJ2-1	TRBD2	CASSADLAGVVYEQFF	TGTGCCAGCAGCGCCGATTTAGCGGGAGTAGTTTATGAGCAGTTCTTC
-	TRBV4-1	TRBJ1-4	-	CASSQEGVSREKLFF	TGCGCCAGCAGCCAAGAAGGCGTTTCCCGTGAAAAACTGTTTTTT
-	TRBV11-1	TRBJ2-1	TRBD2	CASSPAGAAREQFF	TGTGCCAGCAGCCCAGCGGGAGCCGCGCGTGAGCAGTTCTTC
-	TRBV5-1	TRBJ1-4	-	CASSLGAGDATNEKLFF	TGCGCCAGCAGCTTGGGGGCGGGGGACGCAACTAATGAAAAACTGTTTTTT
-	TRBV28	TRBJ2-5	TRBD2	CASRAISGRAAETQYF	TGTGCCAGCAGAGCTATTAGCGGGAGGGCCGCTGAGACCCAGTACTTC
-	TRBV10-3	TRBJ1-2	TRBD1	CAISQGQGAHYGYTF	TGTGCCATCAGCCAGGGACAGGGGGCTCACTATGGCTACACCTTC
-	TRBV19	TRBJ1-1	-	CASSIDGTTAAFF	TGTGCCAGTAGTATAGACGGGACAACGGCAGCTTTCTTT
-	TRBV19	TRBJ2-7	TRBD1	CASSMGTGEYEQYF	TGTGCCAGTAGTATGGGAACAGGGGAATACGAGCAGTACTTC
-	TRBV5-5	TRBJ1-2	-	CASSYENYGYTF	TGTGCCAGCAGCTACGAAAACTATGGCTACACCTTC
-	TRBV19	TRBJ2-7	TRBD2	CASSIGGRRAYEQYF	TGTGCCAGTAGTATCGGGGGGAGGAGGGCCTACGAGCAGTACTTC
-	TRBV19	TRBJ1-5	TRBD1	CASSIRGWWKTGGPYQPQHF	TGTGCCAGTAGTATACGGGGGTGGTGGAAGACAGGGGGCCCTTATCAGCCCCAGCATTTT
-	TRBV5-6	TRBJ2-1	TRBD2	CASSLARLADLYNEQFF	TGTGCCAGCAGCTTGGCAAGACTAGCGGACCTCTACAATGAGCAGTTCTTC
-	TRBV30	TRBJ2-7	TRBD2	CAWKVTGGVPYEQYF	TGTGCCTGGAAGGTGACGGGAGGGGTCCCCTACGAGCAGTACTTC
-	TRBV18	TRBJ2-3	-	CASSPSGLTDTQYF	TGTGCCAGCTCACCTAGCGGACTTACAGATACGCAGTATTTT
-	TRBV28	TRBJ2-7	TRBD2	CASTPGTSGTYGGTYEQYF	TGTGCCAGCACCCCCGGGACTAGCGGGACCTACGGAGGAACCTACGAGCAGTACTTC
-	TRBV11-2	TRBJ2-7	-	CASSLVGPYEQYF	TGTGCCAGCAGCTTAGTCGGACCCTACGAGCAGTACTTC
-	TRBV18	TRBJ2-3	TRBD1	CASSTDLQGTADTQYF	TGTGCCAGCTCAACGGACCTACAGGGGACGGCAGATACGCAGTATTTT
-	TRBV28	TRBJ2-5	-	CASSFPWAGRLETQYF	TGTGCCAGCAGTTTTCCTTGGGCAGGGCGGCTGGAGACCCAGTACTTC
-	TRBV19	TRBJ2-7	-	CASREGDEQYF	TGTGCCAGTAGGGAGGGGGACGAGCAGTACTTC
-	TRBV5-4	TRBJ2-1	TRBD2	CASSSGEGRRNEQFF	TGTGCCAGCAGCTCCGGGGAGGGCCGGAGGAATGAGCAGTTCTTC
-	TRBV7-9	TRBJ2-3	TRBD2	CASSRLSSGGTDTQYF	TGTGCCAGCAGCCGACTCTCTAGCGGGGGCACAGATACGCAGTATTTT
-	TRBV11-2	TRBJ1-1	TRBD1	CASSPIQGTEAFF	TGTGCCAGCAGTCCAATACAGGGGACTGAAGCTTTCTTT
-	TRBV19	TRBJ1-2	-	CASSTPTGYGYTF	TGTGCCAGTAGTACCCCCACAGGGTATGGCTACACCTTC
-	TRBV19	TRBJ2-7	-	CASSDEGRSYEQYF	TGTGCCAGTAGTGACGAGGGTCGGTCCTACGAGCAGTACTTC
-	TRBV28	TRBJ1-2	-	CASSPIWVVNYGYTF	TGTGCCAGCAGTCCGATTTGGGTCGTCAACTATGGCTACACCTTC
-	TRBV7-2	TRBJ1-5	TRBD1	CASSLNGQGGNQPQHF	TGTGCCAGCAGCTTAAATGGACAGGGTGGCAATCAGCCCCAGCATTTT
once	TRBV18	TRBJ2-7	-	CASSPEGRGSYEQYF	TGTGCCAGCTCACCCGAGGGGCGCGGATCTTACGAGCAGTACTTC
-	TRBV28	TRBJ2-7	TRBD1	CASSAGQGRKNHYEQYF	TGTGCCAGCAGTGCCGGACAGGGACGGAAGAATCACTACGAGCAGTACTTC
-	TRBV5-4	TRBJ1-2	-	CASSSGYEGYTF	TGTGCCAGCAGCTCCGGATACGAGGGCTACACCTTC
-	TRBV4-2	TRBJ2-7	-	CASSQGSEAYEQYF	TGTGCCAGCAGCCAAGGGAGCGAGGCCTACGAGCAGTACTTC
-	TRBV4-1	TRBJ1-2	TRBD1	CASSGRDRGFNYGYTF	TGCGCCAGCAGCGGCCGGGACAGGGGCTTTAACTATGGCTACACCTTC
-	TRBV4-1	TRBJ1-2	-	CASSQVGQGTNYGYTF	TGCGCCAGCAGCCAAGTTGGTCAGGGTACTAACTATGGCTACACCTTC
-	TRBV13	TRBJ2-7	TRBD2	CASSLWQRESTYEQYF	TGTGCCAGCAGCTTATGGCAGCGGGAATCGACCTACGAGCAGTACTTC
-	TRBV7-3	TRBJ2-5	-	CASSLSLLETQYF	TGTGCCAGCAGCCTAAGCCTGTTGGAGACCCAGTACTTC
-	TRBV7-9	TRBJ2-5	-	CASSPRAGTETQYF	TGTGCCAGCAGCCCCCGGGCGGGAACAGAGACCCAGTACTTC
-	TRBV19	TRBJ2-7	TRBD2	CASSPLAGGTYEQYF	TGTGCCAGTAGTCCCTTAGCGGGAGGTACGTACGAGCAGTACTTC
-	TRBV5-1	TRBJ2-5	-	CASSPMTGQQETQYF	TGCGCCAGCAGCCCTATGACAGGCCAACAAGAGACCCAGTACTTC
-	TRBV19	TRBJ2-3	-	CASSIDSQIAPTDTQYF	TGTGCCAGTAGTATAGATTCTCAGATCGCCCCCACAGATACGCAGTATTTT
-	TRBV19	TRBJ2-2	-	CAGSYLVGQNTGELFF	TGTGCCGGATCCTATCTGGTGGGACAGAACACCGGGGAGCTGTTTTTT
-	TRBV6-1	TRBJ1-2	TRBD1	CASSERQGGYGYTF	TGTGCCAGCAGTGAACGACAGGGTGGCTATGGCTACACCTTC
once	TRBV4-1	TRBJ2-1	-	CASSQFKDNEQFF	TGCGCCAGCAGCCAATTTAAGGACAATGAGCAGTTCTTC